This T cell receptor (beta chain) is drawn from a study of T cell responses to AZD1222 COVID-19 vaccine. A remark on this clone: Its cognate antigen is unknown.

Overall study results and limits: Close to half of all spike-specific TCRs reportedly target regions of the variants that are unmutated. Without day 14 samples, only post-peak T cell repertoires were studied. Only five to seven individuals given AZD1222 were seropositive at baseline. Donors were largely white British and mainly female; clonal diversity was possibly underestimated.

TCRdb's copy holds only in-frame clones and misses some; the assay was immunoSEQ multiplex PCR. Of some 140,000 clones listed, roughly nine tenths are singletons. V shed 5 bases, J shed 2 bases, and the junction held 8 bases outside the gene matches. The CDR3 contains 15 residues. CDR1 and CDR2 (germline): PRHDT, FYEKMQ (reference sequence). Source: peripheral blood, taken on day 0 of MenACWY control vaccination. This rearrangement joins TRBV13 to TRBJ1-2, with 7 nucleotides matching TRBD1. The sequence came from an adult in good health. The chain's CDR3 is CASSVRDSLNYGYTF. DNA of the CDR3: TGTGCCAGCAGCGTGAGGGACAGCCTGAACTATGGCTACACCTTC.